The 3 T cell receptor beta chains reported below all come from one sample, sequenced in a study of tumor and adjacent non-tumor tissue in lung cancer. The library came from three nested PCR rounds adapted from ARM-PCR protocols. One entry per CDR3 protein results from TCRdb running MiXCR on the multiplex PCR reads. Among tens of thousands of distinct CDR3 sequences listed, about 63% were seen once. No cell sorting was done before RNA was extracted from the tissue. Distant lung tissue was collected more than 3 cm away from the tumor edge. Sequencing was carried out using distant non-tumor lung tissue. The receptors derive from a man between 65 and 85 years old with non-small cell lung cancer.

The sample holds many counts of this clonotype. The rearrangement uses TRBV4-1 and TRBJ2-1; 9 positions agree with TRBD1. CDR3 size: 17 residues. Germline CDR1 reads MGHRA; CDR2 reads YSYEKL. V dropped 1 base and J dropped 4; count of bases not matched to a gene: 8. CDR3 coding DNA: TGCGCCAGCAGCCAAGCGCGCGACAGGGGGAGATACAATGAGCAGTTCTTC. Residues: CASSQARDRGRYNEQFF.

Notes on this clonotype: The final CDR3 position lacks the conserved phenylalanine or tryptophan, pointing to a likely read error. Because the CDR3's place on the DNA is in doubt, the DNA is left out and the CDR3 is given as listed by TCRdb. The CDR3 is CASSYTEIGAYEHYI. V and J are TRBV11-2 and TRBJ2-7. Germline V CDR1 and CDR2: SGHAT, FQNNGV. The CDR3 is 15 residues long, counting both termini.

This clonotype was seen only once. The chain combines TRBV28 with TRBJ2-5; D unresolved. Germline V gene data show CDR1 as MDHEN and CDR2 as SYDVKM. The length of the CDR3 is 13 residues. The V gene lost 10 bases and the J gene lost 1 base, with 13 bases spanning the gap. This chain's CDR3 is CANSTQLQETQYF. The CDR3, as DNA: TGTGCCAACAGCACCCAGCTCCAAGAGACCCAGTACTTC.